What follows is one T cell receptor beta chain and its context. Its target is unknown. These data are taken from a study of shared clonotypes between healthy human individuals. Study-wide background: Researchers drew samples from a couple of women and a few men aged 18 to 49. Whole-study results and caveats: Read depth was anticipated to influence clonotype sharing among donors. A generally larger estimated richness was seen in naive subsets than in memory subsets.

Germline V gene sequence: CDR1 MDHEN, CDR2 SYDVKM. The CDR3 runs 15 residues. The J segment lost 2 bases and the V segment lost 6 bases, leaving 5 bases of the junction unmatched. Data came from immunoSEQ multiplex PCR; TCRdb stores just in-frame clones and leaves some out. The profile shows over a million clones, around 97% of them singletons. Specimen: naive CD4+ T cells sorted from blood. Subset reported: CD45RA+ positively selected. The rearrangement links TRBV28 to TRBJ2-7, with TRBD2 matching 12 bases. The sequence derives from a man aged 25 to 45 in good health. The CDR3 reads CASSSTSGRTYEQYF. The CDR3 nucleotides read TGTGCCAGCAGCTCGACTAGCGGGAGAACCTACGAGCAGTACTTC.